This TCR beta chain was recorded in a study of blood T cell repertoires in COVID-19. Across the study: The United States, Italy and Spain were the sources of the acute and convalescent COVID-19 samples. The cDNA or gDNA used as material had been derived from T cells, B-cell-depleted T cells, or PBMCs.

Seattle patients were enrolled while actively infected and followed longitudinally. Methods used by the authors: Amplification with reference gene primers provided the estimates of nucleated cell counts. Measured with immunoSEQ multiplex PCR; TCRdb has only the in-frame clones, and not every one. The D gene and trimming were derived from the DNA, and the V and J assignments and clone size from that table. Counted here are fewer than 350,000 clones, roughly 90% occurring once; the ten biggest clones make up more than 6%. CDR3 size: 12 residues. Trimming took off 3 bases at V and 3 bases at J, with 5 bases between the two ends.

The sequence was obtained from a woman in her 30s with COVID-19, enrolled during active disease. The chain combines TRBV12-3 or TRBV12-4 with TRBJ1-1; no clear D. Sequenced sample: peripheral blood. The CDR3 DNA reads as TGTGCCAGCAGTTTGGGCTACACTGAAGCTTTCTTT. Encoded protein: CASSLGYTEAFF.